These 30 T cell receptor beta chains originate from one sample sequenced in a study of blood T cell repertoires in COVID-19. Repertoires were generated with immunoSEQ multiplex PCR, while TCRdb's copy carries only in-frame clones and drops some. The table shows a few hundred thousand clones, with around 90% occurring only once. Sample: PBMCs or T cells enriched from blood (not recorded which). The source of these receptors is a young man who had recovered from COVID-19.

The V call is TRBV11-2, the J call TRBJ2-5; tentatively, D is TRBD1 (5 bases). The germline gives CDR1 SGHAT, CDR2 FQNNGV. The CDR3 loop spans 14 amino acids. V lost 5 bases, J lost 5 bases, and 15 bases lay in between. Here the CDR3 reads CASSPGQNRETQYF. The CDR3 nucleotides are TGTGCCAGCAGCCCCGGACAAAATAGGGAGACCCAGTACTTC.

The chain employs TRBV30 and TRBJ2-1; D is uncertain. The CDR3 is made up of 12 amino acids. The germline gives CDR1 GTSNPN, CDR2 SVGIG (reference sequence). V lost 4 bases to trimming and J lost 3 bases, with 7 bases between them. The CDR3 bases are TGTGCCTGGACCCCAGACTACAATGAGCAGTTCTTC. Its translation: CAWTPDYNEQFF.

The rearrangement uses TRBV7-2 and TRBJ2-1, with D maybe TRBD2 (6 bases). Trimming took 0 bases from V and 2 from J, leaving 11 bases between them. CDR3 size: 16 residues. Germline V CDR1 and CDR2: SGHTA, FQGNSA. The CDR3 spells CASSLAGGNPYNEQFF. Written as DNA, the CDR3 is TGTGCCAGCAGCTTAGCGGGGGGAAACCCCTACAATGAGCAGTTCTTC.

The genes are TRBV10-3 and TRBJ2-1, with D perhaps TRBD1 (5 bases). Germline CDR1 is ENHRY and CDR2 is SYGVKD. This CDR3 spans 13 amino acids. The V end was cut by 6 bases, the J end by 9 bases, with 15 bases between. The CDR3 bases are TGTGCCATCAGCCTTTCACAGGCTTCTGAGCAGTTCTTC. Amino acid sequence: CAISLSQASEQFF.

The rearrangement links TRBV18 to TRBJ2-3, with 9 bases identical to TRBD2. In germline, CDR1 is KGHSH, CDR2 LQKENI. This CDR3 spans 15 amino acids. The junction had 2 bases not matched to a gene; V was cut back by 3 bases and J by 1 base. DNA of the CDR3: TGTGCCAGCTCACCCTCTAGCGGGGGCACAGATACGCAGTATTTT. This translates into CASSPSSGGTDTQYF.

This clone was found a few times. The V gene is TRBV7-2, the J gene TRBJ2-2, with 9 bases aligning to TRBD2. The CDR3 contains 14 residues. Unmatched junction bases numbered 5, after V lost 6 bases and J lost 6 bases. Germline CDR1 is SGHTA and CDR2 is FQGNSA. This CDR3 reads CASSQLAGAGELFF. CDR3 nucleotide sequence: TGTGCCAGCAGTCAATTAGCGGGGGCCGGGGAGCTGTTTTTT.

The J gene is TRBJ2-2, the V gene TRBV2; 11 nucleotides agree with TRBD2. V lost 5 bases and J lost 1; bases outside the gene matches: 3. There are 16 residues in the CDR3. The germline V gene has CDR1 SNHLY and CDR2 FYNNEI. The CDR3 region has the DNA TGTGCCAGCAGTACGACTAGCGGGGAGAACACCGGGGAGCTGTTTTTT. Protein sequence: CASSTTSGENTGELFF.

The rearrangement joins TRBV14 to TRBJ1-6; TRBD1 matches at 9 bases. Germline lookup yields CDR1 SGHDN and CDR2 FVKESK. This CDR3 is built from 15 residues. The trim removed 3 bases at V and 8 bases at J, leaving 5 bases unmatched. CDR3 nucleotides: TGTGCCAGCAGCCAGATCGGGACAGGGTATTCACCCCTCCACTTT. This translates into CASSQIGTGYSPLHF. Combining the CDR3 with reference TRBV14 and TRBJ1-6 gives the whole variable domain EAGVTQFPSHSVIEKGQTVTLRCDPISGHDNLYWYRRVMGKEIKFLLHFVKESKQDESGMPNNRFLAERTGGTYSTLKVQPAELEDSGVYFCASSQIGTGYSPLHFGNGTRLTVT.

The chain combines TRBV5-1 with TRBJ1-2; weak D call: TRBD1 (6 bases). The germline V gene encodes CDR1 SGHRS and CDR2 YFSETQ. The V gene lost 0 bases and the J gene lost 5 bases, with 17 bases spanning the gap. The CDR3 runs to 16 residues. CDR3 nucleotide sequence: TGCGCCAGCAGCTTGGACCCGACCAGGGGACCGTATGGCTACACCTTC. This translates into CASSLDPTRGPYGYTF. The whole variable domain, filled in from reference TRBV5-1 and TRBJ1-2, reads KAGVTQTPRYLIKTRGQQVTLSCSPISGHRSVSWYQQTPGQGLQFLFEYFSETQRNKGNFPGRFSGRQFSNSRSEMNVSTLELGDSALYLCASSLDPTRGPYGYTFGSGTRLTVV.

The CDR3 bases are TGCGCCAGCAGCTTGTTAGTCCGGACAGCGTCCTCTGGGGCCAACGTCCTGACTTTC. Encoded protein: CASSLLVRTASSGANVLTF. The rearrangement links TRBV5-1 to TRBJ2-6, with D perhaps matching TRBD1 (6 bases). The V end lost 1 base, the J end lost 0 bases, and 17 bases lay between the germline ends. CDR3 length equals 19 residues. Germline CDR1 is SGHRS and CDR2 is YFSETQ.

In the case of this clone: Relative to the germline gene, one junction end is altered; a read error may explain this. This rearrangement joins TRBV2 to TRBJ2-4; 10 bases match TRBD1. This CDR3 spans 13 amino acids. Germline assignment: CDR1 SNHLY and CDR2 FYNNEI. The CDR3 DNA sequence: TGTGCCAGCAGTGTAAAGCCGGGACAGGGGTTCCACTTC. Translation gives CASSVKPGQGFHF.

The chain is built from TRBV11-2 and TRBJ2-7; 9 positions agree with TRBD2. CDR3 length: 15 residues. Germline CDR1 is SGHAT and CDR2 is FQNNGV. Losses at the gene ends were 1 base for V and 2 bases for J; bases not matched to a gene: 3. Here the CDR3 reads CASSLGWTSAYEQYF. CDR3 DNA: TGTGCCAGCAGCTTAGGGTGGACTAGCGCCTACGAGCAGTACTTC.

The gene calls are TRBV7-9 and TRBJ2-5; D may be TRBD1 (6 bases). The V gene lost 5 bases and the J gene lost 5 bases, with 12 bases spanning the gap. Germline lookup yields CDR1 SEHNR and CDR2 FQNEAQ (reference sequence). This CDR3 is built from 13 residues. The CDR3 DNA sequence: TGTGCCAGCAGCGAACAGGGTTTGGAGACCCAGTACTTC. Its protein is CASSEQGLETQYF.

The V call is TRBV19, the J call TRBJ1-5, with 8 bases that match TRBD1. V lost 1 base, J lost 0 bases, and 8 bases stayed unmatched. The CDR3 has 18 residues. Germline CDR1 LNHDA, CDR2 SQIVND (reference sequence). CDR3 amino acids: CASSIGRQGRSSNQPQHF. The CDR3 DNA sequence: TGTGCCAGTAGTATAGGTCGACAGGGGCGTAGTAGCAATCAGCCCCAGCATTTT.

This chain joins TRBV29-1 and TRBJ2-1; the match to TRBD1 covers 9 bases. V lost 5 bases to trimming and J lost 2 bases; unmatched junction nucleotides: 4. Germline V gene sequence: CDR1 SQVTM, CDR2 ANQGSEA. The length of the CDR3 is 14 residues. This CDR3 is CSVTGTGTYNEQFF. Here the CDR3 DNA reads TGCAGCGTTACCGGGACAGGGACCTACAATGAGCAGTTCTTC.

The CDR3 region is CASSYSGDYEQYF. Written as DNA, the CDR3 is TGTGCCAGCAGTTACTCCGGGGACTACGAGCAGTACTTC. The V call is TRBV28, the J call TRBJ2-7; perhaps TRBD2 as D (5 bases). Germline assignment: CDR1 MDHEN and CDR2 SYDVKM. The germline V and J ends were trimmed by 4 bases and 3 bases, with 10 bases remaining between them. This CDR3 is built from 13 residues.

The chain uses TRBV11-2 and TRBJ2-7; tentative D call: TRBD2 (5 bases). Trimming cost V 5 bases and J 3 bases, with 23 bases left between them. Germline CDR1 and CDR2: SGHAT and FQNNGV. The CDR3 extends over 17 amino acids. CDR3 loop: CASSPLIGSFGFYEQYF. CDR3 DNA: TGTGCCAGCAGCCCCCTTATAGGGAGTTTCGGGTTCTACGAGCAGTACTTC.

The chain links TRBV20-1 to TRBJ2-1, with D possibly TRBD2 on 5 matching bases. This CDR3 region has 13 residues. Trimming took 3 bases from V and 3 from J, leaving 9 bases between them. Germline V lookup: CDR1 DFQATT, CDR2 SNEGSKA (reference sequence). The CDR3 protein is CSASGLNYNEQFF. The CDR3 nucleotides read TGCAGTGCTAGTGGACTGAACTACAATGAGCAGTTCTTC.

The chain recombines TRBV5-1 with TRBJ2-3; 9 positions agree with TRBD2. Germline V gene lookup returns CDR1 SGHRS and CDR2 YFSETQ. This CDR3 is built from 20 residues. Trimming removed 1 base from V and 0 bases from J; junction bases left unmatched: 15. This chain's CDR3 is CASSLSFRASGDTSTDTQYF. CDR3 coding DNA: TGCGCCAGCAGCTTGTCGTTCCGGGCTAGCGGGGATACTAGCACAGATACGCAGTATTTT.

The chain carries TRBV5-4 and TRBJ2-5; 9 bases agree with TRBD1. Germline loops: CDR1 SGHNT, CDR2 YYREEE (reference sequence). The CDR3 totals 14 residues. Trimming took 4 bases from V and 5 from J; bases not matched to a gene: 6. The CDR3, as DNA: TGTGCCAGCAGCAAGGACAGGGGAGGTGAGACCCAGTACTTC. This codes for CASSKDRGGETQYF.

This clone was seen a single time. This chain uses TRBV28 with TRBJ1-3, with TRBD1 matching over 7 bases. V shed 7 bases and J 3 bases; nucleotides not matched to a gene: 9. CDR3 length equals 15 residues. Per germline, CDR1 MDHEN and CDR2 SYDVKM. The CDR3 sequence: CASITDRAYGNTIYF. The CDR3 DNA reads TGTGCCAGCATCACCGACAGGGCATATGGAAACACCATATATTTT.

The gene calls are TRBV11-2 and TRBJ2-3; D not resolved. With 5 bases removed from V and 0 bases from J, the gap between germline ends came to 15 bases. This CDR3 has 16 amino acids. Germline CDR1 SGHAT, CDR2 FQNNGV. The CDR3 protein is CASSGPGYGSTDTQYF. The CDR3, as DNA: TGTGCCAGCAGCGGGCCCGGCTATGGAAGCACAGATACGCAGTATTTT.

This chain uses TRBV6-2 or TRBV6-3 with TRBJ1-4; weak D call: TRBD1 (6 bases). Germline V gives CDR1 MNHEY, CDR2 SVGEGT. V was clipped by 6 bases and J by 4 bases, with 12 bases between them. The CDR3 spans 14 residues. In DNA form, the CDR3 reads TGTGCCAGCAGCCGGACAGTTCTTAATGAAAAACTGTTTTTT. Translated: CASSRTVLNEKLFF.

J is TRBJ2-5 and V is TRBV7-8, with D possibly TRBD2 on 5 matching bases. The V end lost 5 bases, the J end lost 1 base, and 8 bases lay between the germline ends. The length of the CDR3 is 13 residues. Germline lookup yields CDR1 SGHVS and CDR2 FQNEAQ. The CDR3 sequence: CASSTGFQETQYF. For the CDR3, the DNA is TGTGCCAGCAGCACGGGGTTCCAAGAGACCCAGTACTTC.

The rearrangement uses TRBV25-1 and TRBJ1-1, with D perhaps matching TRBD1 (6 bases). The CDR3 sequence is 14 residues long. Germline CDR1 and CDR2: MGHDK and SYGVNS. V lost 4 bases, J lost 4 bases, and 13 bases lay in between. CDR3 amino acids: CASSGHRVSTEAFF. For the CDR3, the DNA is TGTGCCAGCAGTGGCCACAGGGTCTCCACTGAAGCTTTCTTT.

V gene TRBV12-3 or TRBV12-4 combines with J gene TRBJ1-1; 7 bases fit TRBD1. This CDR3 comprises 12 residues. Germline trimming cut 6 bases from V and 11 bases from J; bases unmatched to any gene: 9. The CDR3 here is CASRAWTGGAFF. The CDR3 DNA is TGTGCCAGCAGGGCTTGGACAGGTGGGGCTTTCTTT.

The genes are TRBV7-2 and TRBJ1-4, with D possibly TRBD1 on 5 matching bases. V was shortened by 5 bases and J by 4 bases, with 11 bases between the two germline ends. The CDR3 totals 14 residues. CDR1 and CDR2 from the germline V gene are SGHTA and FQGNSA. Here the CDR3 DNA reads TGTGCCAGCAGCCTCGGGGGAAATAATGAAAAACTGTTTTTT. This translates into CASSLGGNNEKLFF.

V and J are TRBV28 and TRBJ1-3; D gene unclear. Germline V gene data show CDR1 as MDHEN and CDR2 as SYDVKM. Trimming pared 6 bases from V and 0 bases from J, leaving 18 bases between. The length of the CDR3 is 17 residues. The CDR3 protein is CASSRAGGMLSGNTIYF. CDR3 nucleotides: TGTGCCAGCAGCCGAGCGGGAGGGATGCTCTCTGGAAACACCATATATTTT.

The chain is built from TRBV18 and TRBJ2-1; 7 positions match TRBD1. Germline assignment: CDR1 KGHSH and CDR2 LQKENI. The trim removed 2 bases at V and 6 bases at J, leaving 7 bases unmatched. The CDR3 sequence is 15 residues long. For the CDR3, the DNA is TGTGCCAGCTCACCAGGGACAGCCTTCGGCAATGAGCAGTTCTTC. Amino acids: CASSPGTAFGNEQFF. The whole variable domain, filled in from reference TRBV18 and TRBJ2-1, reads NAGVMQNPRHLVRRRGQEARLRCSPMKGHSHVYWYRQLPEEGLKFMVYLQKENIIDESGMPKERFSAEFPKEGPSILRIQQVVRGDSAAYFCASSPGTAFGNEQFFGPGTRLTVL.

The genes are TRBV15 and TRBJ1-2, with TRBD1 identical over 10 bases. Germline CDR1 LNHNV, CDR2 YYDKDF (reference sequence). V lost 0 bases, J lost 13 bases, and 5 bases stayed unmatched. CDR3 length: 13 residues. The DNA of the CDR3 is TGTGCCACCAGCAGAGATAGGGACAGGGGTTGCACCTTC. Protein sequence: CATSRDRDRGCTF.